Sequencing of this T cell receptor (beta chain) was carried out in a study of vaccination and CD4 T cells after COVID-19. At the level of the study: Control cultures were supplied with a CEFX pool, an HIV-1 Nef pool, or no peptide at all. Study conclusions and caveats: Among those convalescent, a median roughly 90% of reactive clones emerged solely post-vaccination.

The treatment here: approximately nine-day PBMC culture with coronavirus spike peptide pools or control peptides (ViraFEST assay). Half of the medium was exchanged for fresh IL-2 medium, first on day 3 and then on day 7. Points on this clonotype: Its matching antigen is unknown.

The CDR3 is 12 residues long. The germline CDR1 and CDR2 sequences are SEHNR and FQNEAQ (reference sequence). V was shortened by 6 bases and J by 9 bases, with 12 bases between the two germline ends. The Oncomine TCR Beta short-read assay was applied to DNA of cultured CD4+ T cells. MiXCR, applied by TCRdb to the PCR reads, yields one record per CDR3 protein. This table has 8,500 to 13,000 distinct CDR3 sequences, 64% appearing once. The sequence derives from a human donor who had recovered from COVID-19. The specimen sequenced was CD4+ T cells from blood, cultured in vitro. The chain is built from TRBV7-9 and TRBJ2-1, with D unresolved. The CDR3 reads CASSHPLGEQFF. The CDR3 DNA is TGTGCCAGCAGTCACCCGCTGGGTGAGCAGTTCTTC. The full variable domain, completed using reference TRBV7-9 and TRBJ2-1, is DTGVSQNPRHKITKRGQNVTFRCDPISEHNRLYWYRQTLGQGPEFLTYFQNEAQLEKSRLLSDRFSAERPKGSFSTLEIQRTEQGDSAMYLCASSHPLGEQFFGPGTRLTVL.